This TCR beta chain is from a study of T cell changes during pregnancy in multiple sclerosis (dated by TCRdb to between 2018 and 2020). Some background on the complete study: The study examined how the T cell repertoire changed over the course of pregnancy in women with multiple sclerosis.

Deletion took 3 bases off V and 2 bases off J, with a span of 11 bases between the germline ends. Its CDR3 holds 14 amino acids, cysteine through phenylalanine. The read is trimmed to its CDR3 DNA, 42 bases read in frame from base 1. Concerning this clone itself: The antigen this receptor binds is unknown. No base quality values were provided; no much bigger clone lies one nucleotide off.

Receptor libraries were prepared by the immunoSEQ multiplex PCR assay. Not all clones reach the TCRdb copy of this immuneACCESS table, which keeps in-frame sequences only. Checked studies attribute under half of the gap to unresolved V genes and leave the rest unexplained. The sample table shows around 70,000 clones, and roughly 92% are seen once. The ten largest clonotypes hold approximately 2.1% of the sample. The material was peripheral blood, obtained before pregnancy. This TCR derives from a female donor with multiple sclerosis, enrolled in a pregnancy study. The rearrangement combines TRBV5-3 with TRBJ1-1; the D region possibly corresponds to TRBD1 (5 bases align). TRBV5-3 is noted as an ORF with a role that remains uncertain. The CDR3 protein is CARSYRDSNTEAFF. At the DNA level, the sequence is TGTGCCAGAAGCTACCGGGACTCTAACACTGAAGCTTTCTTT.